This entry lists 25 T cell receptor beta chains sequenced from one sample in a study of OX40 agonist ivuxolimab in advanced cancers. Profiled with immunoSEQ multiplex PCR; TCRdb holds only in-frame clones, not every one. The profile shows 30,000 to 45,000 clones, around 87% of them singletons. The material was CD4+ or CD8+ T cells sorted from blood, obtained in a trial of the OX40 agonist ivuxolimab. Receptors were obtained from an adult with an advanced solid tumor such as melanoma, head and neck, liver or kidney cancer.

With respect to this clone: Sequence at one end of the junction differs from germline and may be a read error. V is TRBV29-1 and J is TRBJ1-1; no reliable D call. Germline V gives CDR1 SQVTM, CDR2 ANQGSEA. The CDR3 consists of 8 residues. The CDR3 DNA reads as TGCAGCGTTGAAGATGGTCGCTTT. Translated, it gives CSVEDGRF.

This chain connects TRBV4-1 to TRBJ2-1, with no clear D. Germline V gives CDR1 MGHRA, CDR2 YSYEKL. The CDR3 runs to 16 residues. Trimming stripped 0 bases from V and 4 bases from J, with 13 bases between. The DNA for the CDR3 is TGCGCCAGCAGCCAAGATCCCCCTACCCGTTACAATGAGCAGTTCTTC. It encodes CASSQDPPTRYNEQFF.

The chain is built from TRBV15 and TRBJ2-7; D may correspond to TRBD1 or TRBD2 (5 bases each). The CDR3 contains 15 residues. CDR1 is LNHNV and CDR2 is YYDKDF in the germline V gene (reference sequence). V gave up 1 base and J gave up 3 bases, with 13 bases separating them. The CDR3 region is CATSRGVGDGYEQYF. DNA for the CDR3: TGTGCCACCAGCAGAGGGGTAGGGGACGGCTACGAGCAGTACTTC.

The CDR3 region has the DNA TGTGCCAGCAGCCCCGACAGGGAAAGCAGTGAGACCCAGTACTTC. Protein product: CASSPDRESSETQYF. V gene TRBV5-4 combines with J gene TRBJ2-5, with TRBD1 identical over 7 bases. J lost 5 bases, V lost 4 bases, and 11 bases had no gene match. The CDR3 covers 15 residues. CDR1 is SGHNT and CDR2 is YYREEE in the germline V gene (reference sequence). Full variable domain (remainder filled in from reference TRBV5-4 and TRBJ2-5): ETGVTQSPTHLIKTRGQQVTLRCSSQSGHNTVSWYQQALGQGPQFIFQYYREEENGRGNFPPRFSGLQFPNYSSELNVNALELDDSALYLCASSPDRESSETQYFGPGTRLLVL.

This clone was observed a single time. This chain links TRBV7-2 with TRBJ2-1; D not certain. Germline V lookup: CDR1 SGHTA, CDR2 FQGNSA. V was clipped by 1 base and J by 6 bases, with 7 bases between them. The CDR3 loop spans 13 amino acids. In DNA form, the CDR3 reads TGTGCCAGCAGCTTAGGATTGGTCAATGAGCAGTTCTTC. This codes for CASSLGLVNEQFF. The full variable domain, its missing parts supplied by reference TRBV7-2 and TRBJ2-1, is GAGVSQSPSNKVTEKGKDVELRCDPISGHTALYWYRQSLGQGLEFLIYFQGNSAPDKSGLPSDRFSAERTGGSVSTLTIQRTQQEDSAVYLCASSLGLVNEQFFGPGTRLTVL.

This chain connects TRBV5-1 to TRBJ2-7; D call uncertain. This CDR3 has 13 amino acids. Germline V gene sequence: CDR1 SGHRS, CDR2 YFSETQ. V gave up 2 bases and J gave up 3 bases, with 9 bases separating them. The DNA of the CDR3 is TGCGCCAGCAGCTTATACCTCGGCTACGAGCAGTACTTC. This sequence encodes CASSLYLGYEQYF.

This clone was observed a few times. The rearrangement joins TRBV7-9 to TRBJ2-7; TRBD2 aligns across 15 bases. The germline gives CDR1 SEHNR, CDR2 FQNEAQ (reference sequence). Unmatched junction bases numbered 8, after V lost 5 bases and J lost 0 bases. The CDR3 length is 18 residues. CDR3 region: CASSPRTSGGASSYEQYF. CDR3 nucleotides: TGTGCCAGCAGCCCCCGGACTAGCGGGGGGGCCAGCTCCTACGAGCAGTACTTC. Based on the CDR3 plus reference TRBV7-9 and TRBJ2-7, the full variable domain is DTGVSQNPRHKITKRGQNVTFRCDPISEHNRLYWYRQTLGQGPEFLTYFQNEAQLEKSRLLSDRFSAERPKGSFSTLEIQRTEQGDSAMYLCASSPRTSGGASSYEQYFGPGTRLTVT.

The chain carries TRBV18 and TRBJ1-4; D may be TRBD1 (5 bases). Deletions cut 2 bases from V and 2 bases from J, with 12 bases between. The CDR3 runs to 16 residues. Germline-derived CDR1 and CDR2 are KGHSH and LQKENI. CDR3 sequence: CASSPSRGGTNEKLFF. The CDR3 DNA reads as TGTGCCAGCTCACCATCGAGGGGTGGGACTAATGAAAAACTGTTTTTT.

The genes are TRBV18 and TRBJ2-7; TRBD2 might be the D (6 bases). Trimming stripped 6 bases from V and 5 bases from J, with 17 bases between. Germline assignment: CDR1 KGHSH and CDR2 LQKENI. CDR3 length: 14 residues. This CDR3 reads CASSSQPSSDEQYF. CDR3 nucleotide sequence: TGTGCCAGCTCTTCGCAGCCCTCTAGCGACGAGCAGTACTTC.

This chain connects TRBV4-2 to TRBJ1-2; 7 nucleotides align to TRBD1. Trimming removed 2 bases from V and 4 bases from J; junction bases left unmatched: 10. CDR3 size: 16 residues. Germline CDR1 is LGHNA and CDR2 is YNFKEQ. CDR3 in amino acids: CASSQPPEGAGYGYTF. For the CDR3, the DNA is TGTGCCAGCAGCCAACCCCCGGAGGGGGCGGGCTATGGCTACACCTTC.

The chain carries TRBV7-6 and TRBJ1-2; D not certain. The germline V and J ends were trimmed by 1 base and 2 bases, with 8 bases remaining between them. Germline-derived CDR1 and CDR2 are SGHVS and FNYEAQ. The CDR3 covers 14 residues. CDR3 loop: CASSLEDRNYGYTF. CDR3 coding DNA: TGTGCCAGCAGCTTAGAGGATCGGAACTATGGCTACACCTTC.

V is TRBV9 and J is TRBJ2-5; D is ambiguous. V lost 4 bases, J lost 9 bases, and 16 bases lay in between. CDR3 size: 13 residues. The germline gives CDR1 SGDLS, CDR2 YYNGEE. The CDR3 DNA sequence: TGTGCCAGCAGCTCATCCCCCAAGGGCGCCCAGTACTTC. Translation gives CASSSSPKGAQYF.

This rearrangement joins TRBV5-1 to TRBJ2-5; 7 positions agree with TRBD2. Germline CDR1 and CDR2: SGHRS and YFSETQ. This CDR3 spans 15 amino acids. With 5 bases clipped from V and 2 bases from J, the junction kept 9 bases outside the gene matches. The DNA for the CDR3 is TGCGCCAGCAGAATCGGAAGCGGGGAACAAGAGACCCAGTACTTC. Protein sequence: CASRIGSGEQETQYF.

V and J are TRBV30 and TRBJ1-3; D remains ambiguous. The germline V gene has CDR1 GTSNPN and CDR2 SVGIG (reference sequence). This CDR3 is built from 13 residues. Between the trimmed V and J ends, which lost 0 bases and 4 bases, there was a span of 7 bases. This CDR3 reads CAWSVFGGNTIYF. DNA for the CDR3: TGTGCCTGGAGTGTTTTCGGGGGAAACACCATATATTTT. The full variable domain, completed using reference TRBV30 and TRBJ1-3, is SQTIHQWPATLVQPVGSPLSLECTVEGTSNPNLYWYRQAAGRGLQLLFYSVGIGQISSEVPQNLSASRPQDRQFILSSKKLLLSDSGFYLCAWSVFGGNTIYFGEGSWLTVV.

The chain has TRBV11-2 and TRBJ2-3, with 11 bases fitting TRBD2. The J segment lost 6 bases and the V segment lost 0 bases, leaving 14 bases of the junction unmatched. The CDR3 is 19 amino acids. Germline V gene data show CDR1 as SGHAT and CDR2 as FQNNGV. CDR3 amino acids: CASSLEVATSGSARDTQYF. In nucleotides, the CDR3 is TGTGCCAGCAGCTTAGAGGTAGCCACTAGCGGGAGCGCGAGGGATACGCAGTATTTT.

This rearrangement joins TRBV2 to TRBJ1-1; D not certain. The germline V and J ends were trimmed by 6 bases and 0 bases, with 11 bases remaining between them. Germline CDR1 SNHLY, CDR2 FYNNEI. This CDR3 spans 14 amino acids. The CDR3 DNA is TGTGCCAGCAGGGTGACGGAAATGAACACTGAAGCTTTCTTT. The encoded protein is CASRVTEMNTEAFF.

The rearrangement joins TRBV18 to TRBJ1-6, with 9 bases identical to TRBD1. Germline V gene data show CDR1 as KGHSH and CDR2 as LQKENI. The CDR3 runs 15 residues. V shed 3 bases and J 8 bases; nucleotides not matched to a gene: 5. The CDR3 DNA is TGTGCCAGCTCACCTACAGGGGGCCAGGATTCACCCCTCCACTTT. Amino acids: CASSPTGGQDSPLHF. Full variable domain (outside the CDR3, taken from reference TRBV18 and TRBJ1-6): NAGVMQNPRHLVRRRGQEARLRCSPMKGHSHVYWYRQLPEEGLKFMVYLQKENIIDESGMPKERFSAEFPKEGPSILRIQQVVRGDSAAYFCASSPTGGQDSPLHFGNGTRLTVT.

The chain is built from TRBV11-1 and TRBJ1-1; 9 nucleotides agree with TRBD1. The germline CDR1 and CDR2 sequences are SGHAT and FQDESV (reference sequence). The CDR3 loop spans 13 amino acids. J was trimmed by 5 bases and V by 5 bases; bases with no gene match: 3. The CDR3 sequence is CASSPDRGTEAFF. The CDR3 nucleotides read TGTGCCAGCAGCCCCGACAGGGGGACTGAAGCTTTCTTT. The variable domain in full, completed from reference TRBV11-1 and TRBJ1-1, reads EAEVAQSPRYKITEKSQAVAFWCDPISGHATLYWYRQILGQGPELLVQFQDESVVDDSQLPKDRFSAERLKGVDSTLKIQPAELGDSAMYLCASSPDRGTEAFFGQGTRLTVV.

The CDR3 sequence is CASSPPQGRNSPLHF. DNA for the CDR3: TGTGCCAGCAGCCCCCCTCAGGGGAGAAATTCACCCCTCCACTTT. The chain carries TRBV6-5 and TRBJ1-6; perhaps TRBD1 as D (6 bases). CDR3 length: 15 amino acids. V lost 6 bases and J lost 7, with 16 bases in between. Germline V gives CDR1 MNHEY, CDR2 SVGAGI.

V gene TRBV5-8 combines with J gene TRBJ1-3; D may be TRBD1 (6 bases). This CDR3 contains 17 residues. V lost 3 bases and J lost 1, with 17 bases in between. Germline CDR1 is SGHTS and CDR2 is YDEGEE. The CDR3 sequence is CASSSPWGRGSGNTIYF. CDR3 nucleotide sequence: TGTGCCAGCAGCTCTCCATGGGGCAGGGGATCTGGAAACACCATATATTTT.

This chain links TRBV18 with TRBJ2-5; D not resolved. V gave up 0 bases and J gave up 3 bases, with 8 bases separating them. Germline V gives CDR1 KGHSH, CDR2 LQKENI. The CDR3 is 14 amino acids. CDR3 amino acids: CASSPPNLEETQYF. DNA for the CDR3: TGTGCCAGCTCACCACCCAACCTCGAAGAGACCCAGTACTTC.

The CDR3 DNA reads TGTGCCTCGAAATCGGCCGGGAGCACAGATACGCAGTATTTT. Its translation is CASKSAGSTDTQYF. This chain connects TRBV2 to TRBJ2-3; D is unresolved. Trimming shortened V by 11 bases and J by 0 bases, and 15 bases separated the two germline ends. Germline V gene lookup returns CDR1 SNHLY and CDR2 FYNNEI. CDR3 length equals 14 residues.

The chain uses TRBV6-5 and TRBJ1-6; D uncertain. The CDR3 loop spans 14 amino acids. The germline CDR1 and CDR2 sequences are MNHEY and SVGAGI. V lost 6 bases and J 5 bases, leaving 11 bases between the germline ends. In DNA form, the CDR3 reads TGTGCCAGCAGAAATGGTAGAAATAATTCACCCCTCCACTTT. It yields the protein CASRNGRNNSPLHF.

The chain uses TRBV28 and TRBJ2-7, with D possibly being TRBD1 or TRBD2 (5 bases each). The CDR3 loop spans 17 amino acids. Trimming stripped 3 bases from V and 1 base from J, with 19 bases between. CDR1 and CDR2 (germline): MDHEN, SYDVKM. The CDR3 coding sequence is TGTGCCAGCAGTTTCGCCCCATCCCGGGACGGATCCTACGAGCAGTACTTC. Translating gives CASSFAPSRDGSYEQYF.

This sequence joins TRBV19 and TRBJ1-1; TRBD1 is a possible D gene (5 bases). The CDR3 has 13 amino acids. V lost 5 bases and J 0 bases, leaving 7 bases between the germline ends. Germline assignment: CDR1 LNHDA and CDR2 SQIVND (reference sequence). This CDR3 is CASSQGVNTEAFF. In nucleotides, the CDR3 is TGTGCCAGTAGTCAGGGAGTGAACACTGAAGCTTTCTTT. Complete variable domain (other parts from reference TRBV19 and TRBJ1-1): DGGITQSPKYLFRKEGQNVTLSCEQNLNHDAMYWYRQDPGQGLRLIYYSQIVNDFQKGDIAEGYSVSREKKESFPLTVTSAQKNPTAFYLCASSQGVNTEAFFGQGTRLTVV.